Below, 11 T cell receptor beta chains from the same sample are listed, as sequenced in a study of OX40 agonist ivuxolimab in advanced cancers. Measured with immunoSEQ multiplex PCR; TCRdb has only the in-frame clones, and not every one. This table holds around 57,000 clones, around 92% found once. The sample consisted of CD4+ or CD8+ T cells sorted from blood, taken in a trial of the OX40 agonist ivuxolimab. The receptors stem from an adult with an advanced solid tumor such as melanoma, head and neck, liver or kidney cancer.

The gene calls are TRBV28 and TRBJ2-7; 9 bases map to TRBD1. This CDR3 has 15 amino acids. Unmatched junction bases numbered 8, after V lost 4 bases and J lost 4 bases. From germline, CDR1 is MDHEN and CDR2 SYDVKM. CDR3 in amino acids: CASSSGTGGLYEQYF. The CDR3 region has the DNA TGTGCCAGCAGTTCCGGAACAGGGGGCCTGTACGAGCAGTACTTC.

In DNA form, the CDR3 reads TGTGCCAGCAGTTACGGACAGGAAGCTTTCTTT. This encodes CASSYGQEAFF. The chain has TRBV6-6 and TRBJ1-1, with D possibly being TRBD1 (6 bases). Trimming removed 2 bases from V and 8 bases from J, with 6 bases in between. The CDR3 contains 11 residues. CDR1 MNHNY and CDR2 SVGAGI come from the germline V gene (reference sequence).

The V and J genes are TRBV28 and TRBJ2-7; D is unclear. Trimming pared 3 bases from V and 1 base from J, leaving 7 bases between. The V gene's germline CDR1 is MDHEN and CDR2 SYDVKM. The CDR3 totals 13 residues. The DNA of the CDR3 is TGTGCCAGCAGTTTCCGCCTTTCCTACGAGCAGTACGTC. This encodes CASSFRLSYEQYV.

This chain joins TRBV6-5 and TRBJ2-7; 10 nucleotides line up with TRBD2. The CDR3 runs 14 residues. The germline V gene encodes CDR1 MNHEY and CDR2 SVGAGI. Germline trimming cut 5 bases from V and 2 bases from J; bases unmatched to any gene: 3. The CDR3 protein is CASSHLAGAYEQYF. CDR3 in DNA: TGTGCCAGCAGTCATCTAGCGGGGGCCTACGAGCAGTACTTC.

The CDR3 is CASSGTGGNQPQHF. The CDR3 DNA sequence: TGTGCCAGCAGCGGGACAGGAGGCAATCAGCCCCAGCATTTT. V gene TRBV2 combines with J gene TRBJ1-5; 8 bases align to TRBD1. The V gene end was trimmed by 6 bases and the J gene end by 2 bases; junction bases not matched to a gene: 3. Per germline, CDR1 SNHLY and CDR2 FYNNEI. CDR3 length: 14 residues. The variable domain in full, completed from reference TRBV2 and TRBJ1-5, reads EPEVTQTPSHQVTQMGQEVILRCVPISNHLYFYWYRQILGQKVEFLVSFYNNEISEKSEIFDDQFSVERPDGSNFTLKIRSTKLEDSAMYFCASSGTGGNQPQHFGDGTRLSIL.

This clone was observed once. V gene TRBV30 combines with J gene TRBJ2-1, with D possibly TRBD2 on 6 matching bases. Germline loops: CDR1 GTSNPN, CDR2 SVGIG (reference sequence). V was pared by 2 bases and J by 8 bases, with 16 bases between. The CDR3 is made up of 14 amino acids. The CDR3 reads CAWSFPSAFDEQFF. CDR3 nucleotides: TGTGCCTGGAGTTTCCCTAGCGCCTTCGATGAGCAGTTCTTC.

This clone was detected only a few times. V gene TRBV28 combines with J gene TRBJ2-2; the D call may be TRBD1 or TRBD2 (5 bases each). Germline CDR1 and CDR2: MDHEN and SYDVKM. The CDR3 spans 15 residues. Trimming removed 1 base at V and 3 bases at J, with 9 bases between. For the CDR3, the DNA is TGTGCCAGCAGTTTATACGGGGCCCACACCGGGGAGCTGTTTTTT. Translated: CASSLYGAHTGELFF. Combining the CDR3 with reference TRBV28 and TRBJ2-2 gives the whole variable domain DVKVTQSSRYLVKRTGEKVFLECVQDMDHENMFWYRQDPGLGLRLIYFSYDVKMKEKGDIPEGYSVSREKKERFSLILESASTNQTSMYLCASSLYGAHTGELFFGEGSRLTVL.

This chain joins TRBV9 and TRBJ1-1; 7 nucleotides line up with TRBD1. Germline CDR1 is SGDLS and CDR2 is YYNGEE. CDR3 size: 13 residues. V lost 0 bases and J lost 13; bases outside the gene matches: 9. CDR3: CASSVAPGQEVFF. In DNA form, the CDR3 reads TGTGCCAGCAGCGTAGCCCCTGGACAGGAGGTTTTCTTT.

The chain links TRBV5-8 to TRBJ1-5; D unresolved. The CDR3 is made up of 15 amino acids. Germline values: CDR1 SGHTS, CDR2 YDEGEE. Trimming shortened V by 2 bases and J by 9 bases, and 18 bases separated the two germline ends. CDR3 sequence reads: CASSFYVRPQWPQHF. In DNA, the CDR3 is TGTGCCAGCAGCTTTTACGTCAGGCCCCAATGGCCCCAGCATTTT.

The chain carries TRBV6-6 and TRBJ2-7; 10 bases map to TRBD2. With 6 bases clipped from V and 2 bases from J, the junction kept 7 bases outside the gene matches. This CDR3 is 15 amino acids long. CDR1 and CDR2 (germline): MNHNY, SVGAGI (reference sequence). This chain's CDR3 is CASSQELAGAYEQYV. For the CDR3, the DNA is TGTGCCAGCAGCCAAGAGCTAGCGGGAGCCTACGAGCAGTACGTC.

This chain joins TRBV7-2 and TRBJ2-1; D not resolved. There are 14 residues in the CDR3. Germline V CDR1 and CDR2: SGHTA, FQGNSA. V lost 0 bases, J lost 5 bases, and 8 bases lay in between. CDR3 in DNA: TGTGCCAGCAGCTTAGCGGGTGAACACAATGAGCAGTTCTTC. Its translation is CASSLAGEHNEQFF.